This section outlines one TCR beta chain sequence together with its context. Its antigen is still unknown. Using RNA transcripts as the source, TCR beta CDR3 regions were amplified. Primed by the HTBI set, a first-round RT-PCR was run on the TCR CDR3. TCRdb analysed the multiplex PCR reads with MiXCR anew, one entry per CDR3 protein. The data show under 550,000 distinct CDR3 sequences, with 15% to 20% seen just once and less than 55% held by the top ten. Germline V CDR1 and CDR2: SQVTM, ANQGSEA. V was cut by 1 base and J by 2 bases, with 12 bases left in between. The CDR3 is 14 residues long. Individuals with ophthalmopathy presented a Clinical Activity Score of at least 3, a NOSPECS grade of at least 4 and a duration under 3 months. The data stem from a study of T cells in Graves' hyperthyroidism and ophthalmopathy. Background on the study: The blood sample was taken at first diagnosis, before treatment began. Regarding the study as a whole: Most thyroid clonotypes expanded above 0.001 were also detected in blood. Ophthalmopathy cases were set apart from stable hyperthyroidism by a 13 V-J model.

The rearrangement uses TRBV29-1 and TRBJ2-7; D perhaps matches TRBD1 (5 bases). Sequences were obtained from blood. The sequence was obtained from a man between 40 and 49 years old with Graves' ophthalmopathy. CDR3 DNA sequence: TGCAGCGTTGAAGTTGTAGGGGTAGCCTACGAGCAGTACTTC. Translating gives CSVEVVGVAYEQYF.